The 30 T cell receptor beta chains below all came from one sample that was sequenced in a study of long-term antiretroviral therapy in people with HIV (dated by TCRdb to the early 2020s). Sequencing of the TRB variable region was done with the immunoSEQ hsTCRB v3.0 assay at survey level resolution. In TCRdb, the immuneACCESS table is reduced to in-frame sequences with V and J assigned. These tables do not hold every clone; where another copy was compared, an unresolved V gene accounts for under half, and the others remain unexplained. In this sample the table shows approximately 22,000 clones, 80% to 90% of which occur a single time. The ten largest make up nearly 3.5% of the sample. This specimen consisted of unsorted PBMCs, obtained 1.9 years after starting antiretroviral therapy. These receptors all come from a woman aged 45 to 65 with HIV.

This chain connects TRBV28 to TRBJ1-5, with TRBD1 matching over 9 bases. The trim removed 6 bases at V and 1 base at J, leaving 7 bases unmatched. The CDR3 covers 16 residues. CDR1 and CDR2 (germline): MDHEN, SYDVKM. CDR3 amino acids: CASSFTGGASNQPQHF. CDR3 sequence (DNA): TGTGCCAGCAGCTTTACAGGGGGCGCGAGCAATCAGCCCCAGCATTTT. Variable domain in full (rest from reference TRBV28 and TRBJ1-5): DVKVTQSSRYLVKRTGEKVFLECVQDMDHENMFWYRQDPGLGLRLIYFSYDVKMKEKGDIPEGYSVSREKKERFSLILESASTNQTSMYLCASSFTGGASNQPQHFGDGTRLSIL.

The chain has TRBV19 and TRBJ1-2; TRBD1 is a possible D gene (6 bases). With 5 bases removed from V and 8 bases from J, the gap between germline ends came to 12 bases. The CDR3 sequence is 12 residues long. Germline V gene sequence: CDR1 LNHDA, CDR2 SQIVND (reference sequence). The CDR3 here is CASSSGVGGYTF. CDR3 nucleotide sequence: TGTGCCAGTAGTTCAGGGGTTGGAGGCTACACCTTC.

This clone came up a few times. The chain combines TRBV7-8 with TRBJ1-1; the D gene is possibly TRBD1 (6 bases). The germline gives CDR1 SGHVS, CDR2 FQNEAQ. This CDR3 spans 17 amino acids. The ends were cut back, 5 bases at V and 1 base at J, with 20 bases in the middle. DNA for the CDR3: TGTGCCAGCAGCGGAAGACAGGAGACACTCCCGAACACTGAAGCTTTCTTT. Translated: CASSGRQETLPNTEAFF.

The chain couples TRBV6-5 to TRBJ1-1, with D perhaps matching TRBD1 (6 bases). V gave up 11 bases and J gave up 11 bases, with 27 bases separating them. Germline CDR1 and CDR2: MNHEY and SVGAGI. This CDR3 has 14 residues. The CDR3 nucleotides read TGTGCCGGCACCATTAGCCGGACAGCCCTTCGGGCTTTCTTT. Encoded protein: CAGTISRTALRAFF.

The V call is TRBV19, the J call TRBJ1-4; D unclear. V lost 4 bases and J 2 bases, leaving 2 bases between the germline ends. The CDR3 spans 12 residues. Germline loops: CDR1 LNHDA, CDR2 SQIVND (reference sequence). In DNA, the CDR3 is TGTGCCAGTAGTAAGACTAATGAAAAACTGTTTTTT. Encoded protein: CASSKTNEKLFF.

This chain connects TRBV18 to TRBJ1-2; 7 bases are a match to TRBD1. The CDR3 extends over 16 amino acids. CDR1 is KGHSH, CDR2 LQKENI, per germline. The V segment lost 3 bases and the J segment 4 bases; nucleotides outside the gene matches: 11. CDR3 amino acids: CASSPPDREAGYGYTF. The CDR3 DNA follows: TGTGCCAGCTCACCCCCCGACAGGGAAGCAGGCTATGGCTACACCTTC.

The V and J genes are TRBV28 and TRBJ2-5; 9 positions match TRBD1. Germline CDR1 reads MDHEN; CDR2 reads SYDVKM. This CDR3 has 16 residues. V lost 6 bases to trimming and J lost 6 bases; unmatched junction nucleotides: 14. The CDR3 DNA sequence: TGTGCCAGCAGCCGAGGGGGGGACAGGGAGGTAAAGACCCAGTACTTC. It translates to CASSRGGDREVKTQYF.

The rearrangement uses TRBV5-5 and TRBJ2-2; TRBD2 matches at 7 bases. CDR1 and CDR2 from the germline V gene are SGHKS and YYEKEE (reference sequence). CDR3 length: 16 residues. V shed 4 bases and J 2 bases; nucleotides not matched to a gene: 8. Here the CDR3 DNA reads TGTGCCAGCAGCACCTGGGGGGGATCCAACACCGGGGAGCTGTTTTTT. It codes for CASSTWGGSNTGELFF.

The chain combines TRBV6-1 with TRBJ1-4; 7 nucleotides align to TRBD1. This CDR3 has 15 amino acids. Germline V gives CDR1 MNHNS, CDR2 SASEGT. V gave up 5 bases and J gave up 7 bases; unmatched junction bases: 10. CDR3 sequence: CASSLTGVEGEKLFF. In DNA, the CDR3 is TGTGCCAGCAGTCTAACAGGGGTGGAAGGTGAAAAACTGTTTTTT.

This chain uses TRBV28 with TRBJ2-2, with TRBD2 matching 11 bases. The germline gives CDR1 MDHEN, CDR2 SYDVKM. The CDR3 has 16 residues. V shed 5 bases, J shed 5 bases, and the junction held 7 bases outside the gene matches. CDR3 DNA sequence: TGTGCCAGCAGTCGTACTAGCGGGGGAACAACCGGGGAGCTGTTTTTT. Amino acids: CASSRTSGGTTGELFF.

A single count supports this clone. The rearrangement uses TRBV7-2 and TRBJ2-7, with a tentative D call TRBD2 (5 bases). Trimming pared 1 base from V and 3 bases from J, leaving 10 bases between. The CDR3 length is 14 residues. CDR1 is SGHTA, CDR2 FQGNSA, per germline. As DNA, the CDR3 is TGTGCCAGCAGCTTAGAGGGCGGAGGCTACGAGCAGTACTTC. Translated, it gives CASSLEGGGYEQYF.

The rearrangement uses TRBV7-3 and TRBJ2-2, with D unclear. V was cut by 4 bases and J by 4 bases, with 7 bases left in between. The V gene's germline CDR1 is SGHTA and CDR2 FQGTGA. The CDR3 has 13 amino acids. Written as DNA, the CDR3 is TGTGCCAGCAGCTCTAGTAGCACCGGGGAGCTGTTTTTT. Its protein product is CASSSSSTGELFF.

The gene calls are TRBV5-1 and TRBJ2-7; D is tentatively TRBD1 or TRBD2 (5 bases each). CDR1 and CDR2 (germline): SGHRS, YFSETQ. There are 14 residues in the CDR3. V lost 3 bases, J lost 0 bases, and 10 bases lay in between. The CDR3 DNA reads TGCGCCAGCAGCTCCGGGACGTCCTCCTACGAGCAGTACTTC. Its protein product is CASSSGTSSYEQYF.

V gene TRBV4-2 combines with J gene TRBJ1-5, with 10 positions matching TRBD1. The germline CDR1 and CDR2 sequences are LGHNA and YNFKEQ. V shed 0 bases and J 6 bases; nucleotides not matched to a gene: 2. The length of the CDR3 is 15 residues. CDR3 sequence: CASSQDRDRGQPQHF. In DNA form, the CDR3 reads TGTGCCAGCAGCCAAGATAGGGACAGGGGTCAGCCCCAGCATTTT.

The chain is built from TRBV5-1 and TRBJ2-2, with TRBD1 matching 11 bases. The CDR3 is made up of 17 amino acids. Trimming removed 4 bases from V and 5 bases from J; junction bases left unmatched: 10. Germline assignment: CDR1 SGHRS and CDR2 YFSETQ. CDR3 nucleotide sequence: TGCGCCAGCAGCAGGAAGGACAGGGGGCCGATGACCGGGGAGCTGTTTTTT. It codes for CASSRKDRGPMTGELFF.

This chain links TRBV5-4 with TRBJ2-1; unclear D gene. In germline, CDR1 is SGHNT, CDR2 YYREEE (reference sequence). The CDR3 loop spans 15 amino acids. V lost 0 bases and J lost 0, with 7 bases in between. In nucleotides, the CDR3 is TGTGCCAGCAGCTTGGACAGTAGCTCCTACAATGAGCAGTTCTTC. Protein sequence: CASSLDSSSYNEQFF.

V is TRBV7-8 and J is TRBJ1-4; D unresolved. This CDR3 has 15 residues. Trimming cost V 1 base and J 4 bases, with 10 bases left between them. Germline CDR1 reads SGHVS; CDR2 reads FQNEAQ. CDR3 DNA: TGTGCCAGCAGCTTAGGACGGAAGAGTAATGAAAAACTGTTTTTT. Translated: CASSLGRKSNEKLFF.

CDR3 sequence reads: CASSIDGYRGVETQYF. In DNA, the CDR3 is TGTGCCAGTAGTATAGACGGGTACAGGGGGGTGGAGACCCAGTACTTC. The chain combines TRBV19 with TRBJ2-5; 8 bases are a match to TRBD1. Trimming removed 0 bases from V and 5 bases from J; junction bases left unmatched: 8. The CDR3 is made up of 16 amino acids. Germline V CDR1 and CDR2: LNHDA, SQIVND (reference sequence).

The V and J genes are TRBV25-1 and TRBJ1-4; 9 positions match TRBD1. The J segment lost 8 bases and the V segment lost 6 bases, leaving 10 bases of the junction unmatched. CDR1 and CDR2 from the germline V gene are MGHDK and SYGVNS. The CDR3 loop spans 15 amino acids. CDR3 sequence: CASSAIGTGQEKLFF. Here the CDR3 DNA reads TGTGCCAGCAGCGCTATAGGGACAGGGCAAGAAAAACTGTTTTTT.

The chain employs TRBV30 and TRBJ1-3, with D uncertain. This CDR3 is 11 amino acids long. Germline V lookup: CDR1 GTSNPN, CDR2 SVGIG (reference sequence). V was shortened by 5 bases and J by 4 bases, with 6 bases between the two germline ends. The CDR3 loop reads CAWQTGNTIYF. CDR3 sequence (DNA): TGTGCCTGGCAGACAGGAAACACCATATATTTT.

In nucleotides, the CDR3 is TGTGCCAGCTCACGCGACAGGGGAACCGGGGAGCTGTTTTTT. The encoded protein is CASSRDRGTGELFF. The chain uses TRBV18 and TRBJ2-2; 8 bases map to TRBD1. Germline V lookup: CDR1 KGHSH, CDR2 LQKENI. V shed 4 bases, J shed 5 bases, and the junction held 3 bases outside the gene matches. The CDR3 spans 14 residues.

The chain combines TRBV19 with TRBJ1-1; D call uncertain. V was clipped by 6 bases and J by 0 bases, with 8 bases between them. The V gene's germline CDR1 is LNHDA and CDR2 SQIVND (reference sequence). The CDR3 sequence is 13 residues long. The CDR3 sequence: CASSPAVNTEAFF. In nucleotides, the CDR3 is TGTGCCAGTAGCCCGGCAGTGAACACTGAAGCTTTCTTT.

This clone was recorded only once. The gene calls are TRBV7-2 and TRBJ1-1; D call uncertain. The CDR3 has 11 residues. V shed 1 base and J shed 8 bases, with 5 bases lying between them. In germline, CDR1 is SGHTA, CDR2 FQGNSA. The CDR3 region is CASSLGQEAFF. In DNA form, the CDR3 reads TGTGCCAGCAGCTTAGGGCAGGAAGCTTTCTTT.

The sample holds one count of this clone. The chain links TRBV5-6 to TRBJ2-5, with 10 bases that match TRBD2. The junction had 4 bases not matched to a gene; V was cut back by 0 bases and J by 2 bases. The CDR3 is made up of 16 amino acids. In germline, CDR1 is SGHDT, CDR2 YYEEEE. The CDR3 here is CASSLASGGGQETQYF. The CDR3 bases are TGTGCCAGCAGCTTGGCTAGCGGGGGTGGTCAAGAGACCCAGTACTTC.

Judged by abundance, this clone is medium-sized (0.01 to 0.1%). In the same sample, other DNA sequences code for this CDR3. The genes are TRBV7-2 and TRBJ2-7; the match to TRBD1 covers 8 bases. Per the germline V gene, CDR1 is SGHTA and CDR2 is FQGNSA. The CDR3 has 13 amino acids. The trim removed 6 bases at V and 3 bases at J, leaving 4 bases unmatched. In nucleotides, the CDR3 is TGTGCCAGCAGTGGACAGGGTGTCTACGAGCAGTACTTC. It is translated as CASSGQGVYEQYF. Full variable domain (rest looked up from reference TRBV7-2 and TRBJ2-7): GAGVSQSPSNKVTEKGKDVELRCDPISGHTALYWYRQSLGQGLEFLIYFQGNSAPDKSGLPSDRFSAERTGGSVSTLTIQRTQQEDSAVYLCASSGQGVYEQYFGPGTRLTVT.

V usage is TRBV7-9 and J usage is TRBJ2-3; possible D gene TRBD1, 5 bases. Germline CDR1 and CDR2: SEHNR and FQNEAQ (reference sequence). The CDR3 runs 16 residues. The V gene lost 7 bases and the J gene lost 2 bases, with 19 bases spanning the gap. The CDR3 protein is CASTLSSRAYTDTQYF. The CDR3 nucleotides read TGTGCCAGCACCCTTTCAAGCAGGGCCTACACAGATACGCAGTATTTT.

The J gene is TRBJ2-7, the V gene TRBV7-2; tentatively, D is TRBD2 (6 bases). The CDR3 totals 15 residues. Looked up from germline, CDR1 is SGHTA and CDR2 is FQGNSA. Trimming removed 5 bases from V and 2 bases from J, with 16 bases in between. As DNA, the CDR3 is TGTGCCAGCAGCGCAGGCCCAGCGGGCACCTACGAGCAGTACTTC. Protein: CASSAGPAGTYEQYF.

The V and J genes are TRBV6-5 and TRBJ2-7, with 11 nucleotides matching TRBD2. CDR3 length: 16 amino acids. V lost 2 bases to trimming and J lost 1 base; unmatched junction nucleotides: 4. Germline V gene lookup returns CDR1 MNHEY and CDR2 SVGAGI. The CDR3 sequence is CASSYTGTSGSYEQYF. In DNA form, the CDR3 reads TGTGCCAGCAGTTACACAGGGACTAGCGGATCCTACGAGCAGTACTTC.

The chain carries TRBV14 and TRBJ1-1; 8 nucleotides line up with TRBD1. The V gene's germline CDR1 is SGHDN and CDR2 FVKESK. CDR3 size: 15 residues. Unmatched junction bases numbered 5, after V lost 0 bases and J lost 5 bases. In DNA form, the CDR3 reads TGTGCCAGCAGCCAAGATGTCAGGGGGCGGACTGAAGCTTTCTTT. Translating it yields CASSQDVRGRTEAFF.

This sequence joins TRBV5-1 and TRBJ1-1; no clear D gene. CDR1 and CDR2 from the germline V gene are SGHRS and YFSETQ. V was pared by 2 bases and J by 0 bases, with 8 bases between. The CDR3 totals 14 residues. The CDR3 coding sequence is TGCGCCAGCAGCTTAAAGATAATGAACACTGAAGCTTTCTTT. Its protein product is CASSLKIMNTEAFF.